These 13 T cell receptor beta chains were all obtained from the same sample, sequenced in a study of blood T cell repertoires in COVID-19. Only in-frame clones appear in the TCRdb table, and some are missing; sequencing was by immunoSEQ multiplex PCR. This table has hundreds of thousands of clones, less than 85% appearing once. Sequenced material: peripheral blood. These receptors all stem from a young woman with acute or convalescent COVID-19.

This clone occurred a few times. This sequence joins TRBV15 and TRBJ2-3, with D tentatively TRBD1 (6 bases). Germline lookup yields CDR1 LNHNV and CDR2 YYDKDF (reference sequence). The CDR3 length is 11 residues. V lost 9 bases to trimming and J lost 4 bases, with 8 bases between them. CDR3 in amino acids: CATYRADTQYF. In DNA form, the CDR3 reads TGTGCCACATACAGGGCAGATACGCAGTATTTT.

The V call is TRBV3-1 (or the pseudogene TRBV3-2), the J call TRBJ2-2; TRBD2 aligns across 7 bases. The germline CDR1 and CDR2 sequences are LGHDT and YNNKEL (reference sequence). This CDR3 comprises 17 residues. V was pared by 1 base and J by 6 bases, with 11 bases of the junction left unmatched. CDR3 residues: CASSQVPGSRGAGELFF. CDR3 coding DNA: TGTGCCAGCAGCCAAGTTCCCGGGAGTCGGGGGGCCGGGGAGCTGTTTTTT.

This chain joins TRBV2 and TRBJ2-3; 11 nucleotides agree with TRBD2. The CDR3 loop spans 17 amino acids. Germline CDR1 is SNHLY and CDR2 is FYNNEI. V was pared by 6 bases and J by 1 base, with 9 bases of the junction left unmatched. In DNA form, the CDR3 reads TGTGCCAGCAGGGCTACTAGCGGGAGCGGGGGCACAGATACGCAGTATTTT. Protein product: CASRATSGSGGTDTQYF.

The chain links TRBV10-2 to TRBJ2-6; D is unclear. The CDR3 length is 12 residues. Germline V gene sequence: CDR1 WSHSY, CDR2 SAAADI. The ends were cut back, 8 bases at V and 0 bases at J, with 2 bases in the middle. Here the CDR3 reads CASHSGANVLTF. Here the CDR3 DNA reads TGCGCCAGCCACTCTGGGGCCAACGTCCTGACTTTC.

The chain joins TRBV5-1 to TRBJ1-1; 10 nucleotides line up with TRBD1. The V gene end was trimmed by 2 bases and the J gene end by 7 bases; junction bases not matched to a gene: 5. From germline, CDR1 is SGHRS and CDR2 YFSETQ. This CDR3 comprises 14 residues. The CDR3 protein is CASSFEGQGDEAFF. As DNA, the CDR3 is TGCGCCAGCAGCTTCGAAGGACAGGGGGATGAAGCTTTCTTT.

The chain recombines TRBV10-3 with TRBJ2-3; 8 nucleotides agree with TRBD2. Germline V lookup: CDR1 ENHRY, CDR2 SYGVKD. The CDR3 has 15 amino acids. V lost 4 bases, J lost 4 bases, and 7 bases stayed unmatched. In nucleotides, the CDR3 is TGTGCCATCAGTGGCCAGCGGGAGTGGGCAGATACGCAGTATTTT. The encoded protein is CAISGQREWADTQYF.

CDR3 in DNA: TGTGCCAGCAGCTTAGTTGGGGGGGAGGCGGGCACAGATACGCAGTATTTT. It yields the protein CASSLVGGEAGTDTQYF. The chain recombines TRBV11-3 with TRBJ2-3; 7 bases agree with TRBD2. The germline V gene encodes CDR1 SGHNT and CDR2 YENEEA. Losses at the gene ends were 1 base for V and 1 base for J; bases not matched to a gene: 8. This CDR3 comprises 17 residues.

The rearrangement uses TRBV6-1 and TRBJ1-1, with D possibly being TRBD1 (5 bases). The length of the CDR3 is 16 residues. Germline CDR1 MNHNS, CDR2 SASEGT. Trimming removed 4 bases at V and 0 bases at J, with 15 bases between. As DNA, the CDR3 is TGTGCCAGCAGTGGGGGCGCCATTACCCTGAACACTGAAGCTTTCTTT. Encoded protein: CASSGGAITLNTEAFF.

Comments on this clone: Different DNA sequences within this sample yield the same CDR3. This chain joins TRBV3-1 (or the pseudogene TRBV3-2) and TRBJ2-7; no clear D gene. The V gene lost 0 bases and the J gene lost 0 bases, with 6 bases spanning the gap. CDR3 length: 14 amino acids. The germline CDR1 and CDR2 sequences are LGHDT and YNNKEL (reference sequence). CDR3 sequence reads: CASSQDRSSYEQYF. The CDR3 coding sequence is TGTGCCAGCAGCCAAGACCGGAGCTCCTACGAGCAGTACTTC.

The rearrangement links TRBV3-1 (or the pseudogene TRBV3-2) to TRBJ2-5; 11 bases are shared with TRBD2. This CDR3 region has 14 residues. Per the germline V gene, CDR1 is LGHDT and CDR2 is YNNKEL (reference sequence). V shed 6 bases and J 5 bases; nucleotides not matched to a gene: 5. The CDR3 loop reads CASRIAGGPETQYF. The CDR3 DNA is TGTGCCAGCAGGATAGCGGGGGGGCCGGAGACCCAGTACTTC.

The CDR3 coding sequence is TGTGCCAGCAGCCAGGGACAGTCGAGGAGGGCGGGCTACACCTTC. Protein: CASSQGQSRRAGYTF. The chain has TRBV3-1 (or the pseudogene TRBV3-2) and TRBJ1-2, with 7 bases fitting TRBD1. The CDR3 is 15 residues long. Germline V gene lookup returns CDR1 LGHDT and CDR2 YNNKEL (reference sequence). J lost 8 bases, V lost 3 bases, and 12 bases had no gene match.

This chain uses TRBV24-1 with TRBJ1-5; a weak D match, TRBD1 (6 bases). The CDR3 has 14 amino acids. Looked up from germline, CDR1 is KGHDR and CDR2 is SFDVKD. V was cut by 4 bases and J by 9 bases, with 15 bases left in between. The CDR3 region is CATSDRQAPRPQHF. The CDR3 DNA reads as TGTGCCACCAGTGACCGACAGGCCCCAAGGCCCCAGCATTTT.

J is TRBJ2-3 and V is TRBV11-3; maybe TRBD2 (6 bases). CDR3 length equals 16 residues. With 1 base removed from V and 0 bases from J, the gap between germline ends came to 11 bases. Germline V gives CDR1 SGHNT, CDR2 YENEEA. This CDR3 is CASSLGLAPSTDTQYF. CDR3 nucleotides: TGTGCCAGCAGCTTAGGCCTAGCGCCTAGCACAGATACGCAGTATTTT.